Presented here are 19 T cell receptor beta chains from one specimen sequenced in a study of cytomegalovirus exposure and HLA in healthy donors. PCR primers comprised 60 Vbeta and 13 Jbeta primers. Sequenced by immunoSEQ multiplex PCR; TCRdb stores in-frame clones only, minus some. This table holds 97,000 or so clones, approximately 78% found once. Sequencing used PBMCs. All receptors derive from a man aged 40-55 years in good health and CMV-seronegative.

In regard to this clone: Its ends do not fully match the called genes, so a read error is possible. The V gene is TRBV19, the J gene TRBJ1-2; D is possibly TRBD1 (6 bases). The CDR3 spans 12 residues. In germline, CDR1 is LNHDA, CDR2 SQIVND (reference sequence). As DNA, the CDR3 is TGTGCCAGTAGTACACAAGGACAGAGGGAATACTTC. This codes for CASSTQGQREYF.

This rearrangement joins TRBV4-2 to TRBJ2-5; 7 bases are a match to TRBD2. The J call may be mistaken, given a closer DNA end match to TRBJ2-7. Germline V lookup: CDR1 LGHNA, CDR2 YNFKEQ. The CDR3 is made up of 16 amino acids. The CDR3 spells CASSQDSGGSSYEQYF. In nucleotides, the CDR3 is TGTGCCAGCAGCCAAGATAGCGGCGGGAGCTCCTACGAGCAGTACTTC.

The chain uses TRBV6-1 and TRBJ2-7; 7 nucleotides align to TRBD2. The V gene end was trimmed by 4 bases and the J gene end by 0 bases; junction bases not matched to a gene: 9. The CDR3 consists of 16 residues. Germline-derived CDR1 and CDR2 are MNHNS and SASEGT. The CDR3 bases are TGTGCCAGCAGTGCCGCAAGCGGGGTGACCTCCTACGAGCAGTACTTC. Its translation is CASSAASGVTSYEQYF.

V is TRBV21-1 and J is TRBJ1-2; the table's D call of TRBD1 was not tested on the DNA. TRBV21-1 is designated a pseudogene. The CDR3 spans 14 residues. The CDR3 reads CASSTPTDSYGYTF. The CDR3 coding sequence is TGTGCCAGCAGCACCCCGACAGATTCCTATGGCTACACCTTC.

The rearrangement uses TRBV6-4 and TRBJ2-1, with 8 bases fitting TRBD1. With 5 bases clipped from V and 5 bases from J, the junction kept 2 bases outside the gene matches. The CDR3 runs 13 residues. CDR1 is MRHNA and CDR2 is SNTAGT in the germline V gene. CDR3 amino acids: CASSLDRDNEQFF. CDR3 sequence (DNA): TGTGCCAGCAGTTTGGACAGGGACAATGAGCAGTTCTTC.

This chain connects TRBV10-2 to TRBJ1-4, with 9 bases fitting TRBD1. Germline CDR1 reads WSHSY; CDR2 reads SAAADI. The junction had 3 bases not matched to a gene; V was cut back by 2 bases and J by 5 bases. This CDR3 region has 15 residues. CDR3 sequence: CASSELGTGNEKLFF. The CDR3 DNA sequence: TGCGCCAGCAGTGAGCTAGGGACAGGGAATGAAAAACTGTTTTTT.

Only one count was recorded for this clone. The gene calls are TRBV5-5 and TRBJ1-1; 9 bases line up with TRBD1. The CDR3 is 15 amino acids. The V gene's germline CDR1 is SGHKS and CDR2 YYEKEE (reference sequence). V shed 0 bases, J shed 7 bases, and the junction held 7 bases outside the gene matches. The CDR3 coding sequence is TGTGCCAGCAGCTTGGTTAGGGACAGGGAGTATGAAGCTTTCTTT. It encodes CASSLVRDREYEAFF.

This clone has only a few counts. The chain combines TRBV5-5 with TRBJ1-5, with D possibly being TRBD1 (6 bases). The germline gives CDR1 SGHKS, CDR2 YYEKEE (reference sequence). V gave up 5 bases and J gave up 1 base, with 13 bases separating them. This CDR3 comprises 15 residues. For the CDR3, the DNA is TGTGCCAGCAGGTACGGGACATACAGCAATCAGCCCCAGCATTTT. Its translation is CASRYGTYSNQPQHF.

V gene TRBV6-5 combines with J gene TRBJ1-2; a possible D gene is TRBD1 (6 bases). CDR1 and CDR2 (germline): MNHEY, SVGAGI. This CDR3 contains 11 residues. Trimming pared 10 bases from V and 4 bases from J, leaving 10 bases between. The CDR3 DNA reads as TGTGCCAACCAACAGGGCTATGGCTACACCTTC. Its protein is CANQQGYGYTF.

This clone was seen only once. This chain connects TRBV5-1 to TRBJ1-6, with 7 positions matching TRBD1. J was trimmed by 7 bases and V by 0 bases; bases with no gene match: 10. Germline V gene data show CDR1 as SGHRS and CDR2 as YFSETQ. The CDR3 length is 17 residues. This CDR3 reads CASSLGVSGTVNSPLHF. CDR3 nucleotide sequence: TGCGCCAGCAGCTTGGGGGTTTCTGGGACAGTAAATTCACCCCTCCACTTT.

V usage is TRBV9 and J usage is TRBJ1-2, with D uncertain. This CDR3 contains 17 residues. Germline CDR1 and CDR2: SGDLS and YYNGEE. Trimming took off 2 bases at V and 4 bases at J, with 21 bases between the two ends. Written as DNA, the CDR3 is TGTGCCAGCAGCGTTAGGCCCCAACTATCTGAGGGCTATGGCTACACCTTC. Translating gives CASSVRPQLSEGYGYTF.

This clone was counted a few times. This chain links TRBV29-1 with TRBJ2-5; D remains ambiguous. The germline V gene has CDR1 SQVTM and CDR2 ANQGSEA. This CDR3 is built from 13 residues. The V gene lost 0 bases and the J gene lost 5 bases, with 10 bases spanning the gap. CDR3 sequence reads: CSVEETVGETQYF. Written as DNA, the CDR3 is TGCAGCGTTGAAGAAACGGTGGGCGAGACCCAGTACTTC.

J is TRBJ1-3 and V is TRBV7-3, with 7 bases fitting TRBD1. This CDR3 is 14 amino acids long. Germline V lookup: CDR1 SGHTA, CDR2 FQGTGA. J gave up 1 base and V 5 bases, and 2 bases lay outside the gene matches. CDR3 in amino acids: CASSPTGSGNTIYF. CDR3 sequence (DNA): TGTGCCAGCAGCCCGACAGGGTCTGGAAACACCATATATTTT.

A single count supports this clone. CDR3 loop: CASALGQGFLSEQYF. CDR3 bases: TGTGCCAGCGCACTGGGTCAGGGGTTTCTATCGGAGCAGTACTTC. This chain joins TRBV6-1 and TRBJ2-7; a possible D gene is TRBD1 (6 bases). V lost 8 bases, J lost 7 bases, and 24 bases lay in between. In germline, CDR1 is MNHNS, CDR2 SASEGT. This CDR3 is 15 amino acids long.

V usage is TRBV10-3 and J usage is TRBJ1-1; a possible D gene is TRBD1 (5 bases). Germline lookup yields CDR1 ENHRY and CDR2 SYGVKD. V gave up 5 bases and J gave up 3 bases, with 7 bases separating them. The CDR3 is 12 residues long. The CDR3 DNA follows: TGTGCCATCAGTTCCAGGGACACTGAAGCTTTCTTT. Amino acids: CAISSRDTEAFF.

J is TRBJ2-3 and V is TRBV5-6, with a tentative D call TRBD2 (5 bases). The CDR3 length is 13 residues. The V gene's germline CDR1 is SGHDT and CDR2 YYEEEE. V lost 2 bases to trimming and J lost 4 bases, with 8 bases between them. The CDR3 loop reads CASSFGNPDTQYF. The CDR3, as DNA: TGTGCCAGCAGCTTCGGGAATCCAGATACGCAGTATTTT.

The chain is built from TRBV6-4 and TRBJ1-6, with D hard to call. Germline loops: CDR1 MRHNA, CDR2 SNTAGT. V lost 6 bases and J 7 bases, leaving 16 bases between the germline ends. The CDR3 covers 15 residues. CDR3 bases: TGTGCCAGCAGACTAGGCGAGGGCCCGAATTCACCCCTCCACTTT. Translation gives CASRLGEGPNSPLHF.

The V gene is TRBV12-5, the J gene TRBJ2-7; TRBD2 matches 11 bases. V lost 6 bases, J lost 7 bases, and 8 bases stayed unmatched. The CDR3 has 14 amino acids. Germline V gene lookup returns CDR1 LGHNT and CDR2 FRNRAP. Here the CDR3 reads CASGLAGGWREQYF. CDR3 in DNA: TGTGCTAGTGGCCTAGCGGGGGGCTGGCGTGAGCAGTACTTC.

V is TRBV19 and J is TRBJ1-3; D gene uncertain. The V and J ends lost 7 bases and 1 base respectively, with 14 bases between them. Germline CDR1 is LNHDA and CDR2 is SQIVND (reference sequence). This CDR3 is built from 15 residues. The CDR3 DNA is TGTGCCAGTATAAACCCCGGGGTGTCTGGAAACACCATATATTTT. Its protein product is CASINPGVSGNTIYF.